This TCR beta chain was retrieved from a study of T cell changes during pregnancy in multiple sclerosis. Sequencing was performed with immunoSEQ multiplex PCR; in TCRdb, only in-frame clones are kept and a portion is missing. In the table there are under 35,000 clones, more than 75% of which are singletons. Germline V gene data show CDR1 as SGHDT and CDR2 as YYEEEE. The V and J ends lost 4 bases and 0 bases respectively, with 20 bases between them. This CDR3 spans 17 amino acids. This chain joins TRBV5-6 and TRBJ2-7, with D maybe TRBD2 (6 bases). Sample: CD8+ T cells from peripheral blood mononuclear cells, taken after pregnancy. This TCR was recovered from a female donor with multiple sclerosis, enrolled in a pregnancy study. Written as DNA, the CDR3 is TGTGCCAGCAGCCCTGGGGTTAGCGGTTGGGGCTCCTACGAGCAGTACTTC. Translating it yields CASSPGVSGWGSYEQYF.